This TCR beta chain stems from a study of T cell responses to AZD1222 COVID-19 vaccine. Trimming shortened V by 3 bases and J by 3 bases, and 12 bases separated the two germline ends. Germline CDR1 is KGHSH and CDR2 is LQKENI. There are 15 residues in the CDR3. Sequenced by immunoSEQ multiplex PCR; TCRdb stores in-frame clones only, minus some. The sample includes about 92,000 clones, about 91% seen only once; the top ten take 7.5%. This clone was recorded once. Sequenced here: peripheral blood, sampled on day 0 of AZD1222 vaccination. This TCR was recovered from an adult in good health. The chain employs TRBV18 and TRBJ2-1; D could derive from TRBD1 or TRBD2 (7 bases each). CDR3 coding DNA: TGTGCCAGCTCACCCCAGGGGGAGGGCTACAATGAGCAGTTCTTC. Translation gives CASSPQGEGYNEQFF.